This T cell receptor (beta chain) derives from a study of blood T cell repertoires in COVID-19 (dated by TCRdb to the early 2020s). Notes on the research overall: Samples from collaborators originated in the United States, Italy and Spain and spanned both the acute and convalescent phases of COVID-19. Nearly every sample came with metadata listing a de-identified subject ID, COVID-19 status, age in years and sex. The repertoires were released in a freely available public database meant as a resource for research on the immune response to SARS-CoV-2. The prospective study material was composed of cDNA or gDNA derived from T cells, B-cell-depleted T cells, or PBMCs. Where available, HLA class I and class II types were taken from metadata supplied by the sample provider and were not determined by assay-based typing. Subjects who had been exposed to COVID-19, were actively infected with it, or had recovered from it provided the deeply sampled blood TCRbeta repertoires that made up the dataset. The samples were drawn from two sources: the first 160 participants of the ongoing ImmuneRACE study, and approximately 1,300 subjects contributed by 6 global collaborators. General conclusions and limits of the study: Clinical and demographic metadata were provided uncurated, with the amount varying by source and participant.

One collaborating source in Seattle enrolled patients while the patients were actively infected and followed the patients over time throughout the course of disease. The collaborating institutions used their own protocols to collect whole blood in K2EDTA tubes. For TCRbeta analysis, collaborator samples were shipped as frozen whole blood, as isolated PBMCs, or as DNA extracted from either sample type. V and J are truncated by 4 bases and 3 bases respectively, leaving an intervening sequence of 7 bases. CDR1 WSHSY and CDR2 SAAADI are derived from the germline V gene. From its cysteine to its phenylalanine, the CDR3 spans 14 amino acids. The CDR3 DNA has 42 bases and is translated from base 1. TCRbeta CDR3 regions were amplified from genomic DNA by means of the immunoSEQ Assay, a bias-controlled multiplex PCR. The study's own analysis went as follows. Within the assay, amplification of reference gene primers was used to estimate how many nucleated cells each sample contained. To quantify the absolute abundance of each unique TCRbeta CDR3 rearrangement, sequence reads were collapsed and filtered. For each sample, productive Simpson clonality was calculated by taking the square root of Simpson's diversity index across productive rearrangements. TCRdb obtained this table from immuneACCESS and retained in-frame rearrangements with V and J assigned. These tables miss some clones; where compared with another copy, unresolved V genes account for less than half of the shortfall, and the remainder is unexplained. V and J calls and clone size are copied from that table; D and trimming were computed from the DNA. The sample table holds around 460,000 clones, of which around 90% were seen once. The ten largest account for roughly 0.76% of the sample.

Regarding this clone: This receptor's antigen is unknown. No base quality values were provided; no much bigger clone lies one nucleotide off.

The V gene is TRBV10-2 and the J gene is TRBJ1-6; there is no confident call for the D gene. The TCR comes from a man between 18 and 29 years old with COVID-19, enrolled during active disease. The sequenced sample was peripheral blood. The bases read TGCGCCAGCAGTGGGCACTACTATAATTCACCCCTCCACTTT. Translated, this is CASSGHYYNSPLHF.